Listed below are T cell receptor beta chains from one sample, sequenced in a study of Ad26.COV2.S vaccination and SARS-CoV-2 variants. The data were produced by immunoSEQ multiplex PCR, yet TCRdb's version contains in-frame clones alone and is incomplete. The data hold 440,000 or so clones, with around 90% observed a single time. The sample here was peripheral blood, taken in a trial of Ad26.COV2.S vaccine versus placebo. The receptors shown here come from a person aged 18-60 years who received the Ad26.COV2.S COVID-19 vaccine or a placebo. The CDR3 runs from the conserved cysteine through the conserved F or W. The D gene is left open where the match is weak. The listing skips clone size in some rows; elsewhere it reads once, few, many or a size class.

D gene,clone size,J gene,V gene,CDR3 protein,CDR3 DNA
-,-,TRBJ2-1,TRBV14,CASSQVTGGFDNEQFF,TGTGCCAGCAGCCAAGTTACAGGAGGGTTCGACAATGAGCAGTTCTTC
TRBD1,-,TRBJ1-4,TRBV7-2,CASSLGGTGKVLREKLFF,TGTGCCAGCAGCTTAGGTGGGACAGGGAAAGTGCTTCGTGAAAAACTGTTTTTT
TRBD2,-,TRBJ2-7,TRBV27,CASSLMASGDFSYEQYF,TGTGCCAGCAGTTTAATGGCTAGCGGGGATTTCTCCTACGAGCAGTACTTC
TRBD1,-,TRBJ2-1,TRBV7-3,CASSLLPGQSSYNEQFF,TGTGCCAGCAGCTTACTCCCGGGACAGAGCTCCTACAATGAGCAGTTCTTC
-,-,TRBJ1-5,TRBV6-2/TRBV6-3,CASSPHVEYSNQPQHF,TGTGCCAGCAGCCCCCATGTGGAATATAGCAATCAGCCCCAGCATTTT
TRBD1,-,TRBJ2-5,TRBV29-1,CSVEGQGVGETQYF,TGCAGCGTTGAGGGACAGGGGGTAGGGGAGACCCAGTACTTC
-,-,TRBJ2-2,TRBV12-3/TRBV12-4,CASTPTVGELFF,TGTGCCAGCACCCCGACCGTCGGGGAGCTGTTTTTT
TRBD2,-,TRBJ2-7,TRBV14,CASRLAGAYEQYF,TGTGCCAGCAGGTTAGCGGGAGCCTACGAGCAGTACTTC
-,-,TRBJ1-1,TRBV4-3,CASSQDIGQGTEAFF,TGCGCCAGCAGCCAAGATATAGGGCAGGGCACTGAAGCTTTCTTT
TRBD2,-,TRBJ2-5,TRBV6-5,CASTILAAGAQYF,TGTGCCAGCACCATACTAGCGGCTGGGGCCCAGTACTTC
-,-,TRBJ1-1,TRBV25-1,CASSDPYRNTEAFF,TGTGCCAGCAGTGACCCTTATAGGAACACTGAAGCTTTCTTT
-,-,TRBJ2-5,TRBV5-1,CASSLEIFRGGAGGIETQYF,TGCGCCAGCAGCTTGGAGATTTTCAGGGGCGGGGCGGGTGGAATCGAGACCCAGTACTTC
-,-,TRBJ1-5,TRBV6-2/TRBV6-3,CASSPGTLVQPQHF,TGTGCCAGCAGTCCCGGGACTCTAGTTCAGCCCCAGCATTTT
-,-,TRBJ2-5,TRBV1,CTSSPPGQGIQETQYF,TGCACCAGCAGCCCGCCTGGACAGGGAATTCAAGAGACCCAGTACTTC
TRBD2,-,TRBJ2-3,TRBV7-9,CASSWTSGIPLAQYF,TGTGCCAGCAGCTGGACTAGCGGGATTCCGCTAGCGCAGTATTTT
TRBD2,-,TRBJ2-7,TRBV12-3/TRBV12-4,CASSPGTSREQYF,TGTGCCAGCAGCCCCGGGACTAGCAGAGAGCAGTACTTC
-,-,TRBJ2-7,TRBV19,CASRSGREQYF,TGTGCCAGTAGATCAGGTCGCGAGCAGTACTTC
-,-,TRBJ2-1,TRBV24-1,CATSDLGFEDEQFF,TGTGCCACCAGTGATTTGGGGTTCGAGGATGAGCAGTTCTTC
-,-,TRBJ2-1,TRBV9,CASSVSWSDNEQFF,TGTGCCAGCAGCGTAAGTTGGAGCGACAATGAGCAGTTCTTC
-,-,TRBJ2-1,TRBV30,CAWSPGARQFF,TGTGCCTGGAGTCCAGGGGCCCGGCAGTTCTTC
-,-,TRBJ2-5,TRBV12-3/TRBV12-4,CAIGDNQETQYF,TGTGCCATCGGGGACAATCAAGAGACCCAGTACTTC
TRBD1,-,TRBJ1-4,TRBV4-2,CASSQDSGQGGEKLFF,TGTGCCAGCAGCCAAGACTCGGGACAGGGCGGTGAAAAACTGTTTTTT
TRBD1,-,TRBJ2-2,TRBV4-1,CASSQASGTGSTGELFF,TGCGCCAGCAGCCAGGCCTCCGGGACAGGGTCGACCGGGGAGCTGTTTTTT
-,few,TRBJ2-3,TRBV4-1,CASSQDSPGLRTDTQYF,TGCGCCAGCAGCCAAGATTCCCCCGGCCTGCGCACAGATACGCAGTATTTT
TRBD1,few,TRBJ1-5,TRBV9,CASSPTGVSNQPQHF,TGTGCCAGCAGCCCCACAGGGGTCAGCAATCAGCCCCAGCATTTT
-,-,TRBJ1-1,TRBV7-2,CASSLMNVALNTEAFF,TGTGCCAGCAGCTTAATGAACGTGGCCCTGAACACTGAAGCTTTCTTT
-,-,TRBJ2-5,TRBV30,CAWSGLVGETQYF,TGTGCCTGGAGTGGCCTTGTAGGAGAGACCCAGTACTTC
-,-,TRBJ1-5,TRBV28,CASRYRAGNQPQHF,TGTGCCAGCAGGTACAGGGCGGGCAATCAGCCCCAGCATTTT
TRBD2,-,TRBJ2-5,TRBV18,CASSRFSGLGGTQETQYF,TGTGCCAGCTCACGGTTTTCGGGACTAGGGGGAACCCAAGAGACCCAGTACTTC
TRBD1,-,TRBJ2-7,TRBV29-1,CSVVYYRGNFEQYF,TGCAGCGTTGTATATTACAGGGGGAATTTCGAGCAGTACTTC
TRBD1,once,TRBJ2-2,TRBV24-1,CATSDSKPGQYTGELFF,TGTGCCACCAGTGACTCCAAACCGGGACAGTACACCGGGGAGCTGTTTTTT
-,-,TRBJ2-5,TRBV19,CASSMDRGETQYF,TGTGCCAGTAGTATGGACAGAGGGGAGACCCAGTACTTC
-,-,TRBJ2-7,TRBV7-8,CASSLVTATYEQYF,TGTGCCAGCAGCTTAGTCACAGCGACCTACGAGCAGTACTTC
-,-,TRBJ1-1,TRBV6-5,CASRTIRTAGAFF,TGTGCCAGCAGAACGATCCGGACAGCAGGGGCTTTCTTT
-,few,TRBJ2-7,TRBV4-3,CASSQDLNLGANEQYF,TGCGCCAGCAGCCAAGATCTTAATCTAGGGGCAAACGAGCAGTACTTC
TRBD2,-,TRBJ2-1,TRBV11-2,CASSLAGLARSGSEQFF,TGTGCCAGCAGCTTAGCAGGACTAGCGCGGTCGGGTAGTGAGCAGTTCTTC
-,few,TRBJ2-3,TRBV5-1,CASSLYGSSRDTQYF,TGCGCCAGCAGCTTGTATGGCAGCTCGCGTGATACGCAGTATTTT
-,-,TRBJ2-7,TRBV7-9,CASSLTIPPYEQYF,TGTGCCAGCAGCTTAACAATCCCCCCCTACGAGCAGTACTTC
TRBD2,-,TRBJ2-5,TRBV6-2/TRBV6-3,CASNPRSGRARETQYF,TGTGCCAGCAACCCCCGGAGCGGGAGGGCCAGAGAGACCCAGTACTTC
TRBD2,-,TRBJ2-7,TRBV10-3,CAISEGGGTYEQYF,TGTGCCATCAGTGAAGGCGGGGGGACCTACGAGCAGTACTTC